These 27 T cell receptor beta chains were sequenced from one sample in a study of OX40 agonist ivuxolimab in advanced cancers. Sequencing used immunoSEQ multiplex PCR; TCRdb keeps in-frame clones, though not all of them. Of nearly 95,000 clones in the sample, approximately 94% were seen once. The specimen comprised CD4+ or CD8+ T cells sorted from blood, sampled in a trial of the OX40 agonist ivuxolimab. These receptors all stem from an adult with an advanced solid tumor such as melanoma, head and neck, liver or kidney cancer.

The V gene is TRBV12-5, the J gene TRBJ2-2; D is unresolved. The CDR3 loop spans 15 amino acids. CDR1 and CDR2 (germline): LGHNT, FRNRAP. The ends were cut back, 6 bases at V and 1 base at J, with 12 bases in the middle. CDR3: CASGWGTENTGELFF. The CDR3 DNA reads TGTGCTAGTGGCTGGGGAACAGAGAACACCGGGGAGCTGTTTTTT. The full variable domain, its missing parts supplied by reference TRBV12-5 and TRBJ2-2, is DARVTQTPRHKVTEMGQEVTMRCQPILGHNTVFWYRQTMMQGLELLAYFRNRAPLDDSGMPKDRFSAEMPDATLATLKIQPSEPRDSAVYFCASGWGTENTGELFFGEGSRLTVL.

The J gene is TRBJ2-1, the V gene TRBV7-6; 7 nucleotides align to TRBD2. There are 16 residues in the CDR3. The germline gives CDR1 SGHVS, CDR2 FNYEAQ. Losses at the gene ends were 7 bases for V and 0 bases for J; bases not matched to a gene: 9. CDR3 loop: CASIPVAGVSYNEQFF. In nucleotides, the CDR3 is TGTGCCAGCATCCCCGTAGCGGGCGTCTCCTACAATGAGCAGTTCTTC.

This clone showed up just a few times. This chain uses TRBV5-1 with TRBJ2-3; 8 bases are a match to TRBD2. This CDR3 comprises 14 residues. V lost 4 bases to trimming and J lost 3 bases; unmatched junction nucleotides: 4. Looked up from germline, CDR1 is SGHRS and CDR2 is YFSETQ. The CDR3: CASSRPGGTDTQYF. CDR3 nucleotides: TGCGCCAGCAGCCGTCCGGGGGGGACAGATACGCAGTATTTT.

The genes are TRBV28 and TRBJ2-1; 10 positions match TRBD2. The CDR3 consists of 14 residues. V was clipped by 10 bases and J by 9 bases; unmatched bases: 12. Germline V gene lookup returns CDR1 MDHEN and CDR2 SYDVKM. The CDR3 here is CATQVSGGGSEQFF. As DNA, the CDR3 is TGTGCCACGCAAGTCAGCGGGGGGGGCAGTGAGCAGTTCTTC.

The V call is TRBV14, the J call TRBJ2-7; 10 bases line up with TRBD1. Germline CDR1 reads SGHDN; CDR2 reads FVKESK. The junction had 12 bases not matched to a gene; V was cut back by 1 base and J by 6 bases. The CDR3 is made up of 17 amino acids. The CDR3 loop reads CASSQAEDRGVVTEQYF. CDR3 sequence (DNA): TGTGCCAGCAGCCAAGCTGAGGACAGGGGGGTCGTTACCGAGCAGTACTTC.

The chain couples TRBV27 to TRBJ1-3; D is ambiguous. Germline V gene lookup returns CDR1 MNHEY and CDR2 SMNVEV (reference sequence). This CDR3 has 14 residues. Trimming took 0 bases from V and 8 from J, leaving 11 bases between them. The CDR3 DNA is TGTGCCAGCAGTTTATCCCCACAATTCGACACCATATATTTT. The encoded protein is CASSLSPQFDTIYF.

This clone has only one observation. The chain combines TRBV5-4 with TRBJ2-1; 7 nucleotides line up with TRBD1. CDR1 is SGHNT and CDR2 is YYREEE in the germline V gene (reference sequence). CDR3 size: 12 residues. The V segment lost 0 bases and the J segment 10 bases; nucleotides outside the gene matches: 1. CDR3 sequence (DNA): TGTGCCAGCAGCTTGGACAGGGGCGAGCAGTTCTTC. Residues: CASSLDRGEQFF. Supplemented by reference TRBV5-4 and TRBJ2-1, the full variable domain reads ETGVTQSPTHLIKTRGQQVTLRCSSQSGHNTVSWYQQALGQGPQFIFQYYREEENGRGNFPPRFSGLQFPNYSSELNVNALELDDSALYLCASSLDRGEQFFGPGTRLTVL.

The rearrangement links TRBV11-2 to TRBJ1-5, with D tentatively TRBD1 (6 bases). The CDR3 runs to 13 residues. Trimming removed 5 bases from V and 4 bases from J, with 9 bases in between. Per germline, CDR1 SGHAT and CDR2 FQNNGV. Written as DNA, the CDR3 is TGTGCCAGCAGCCCCGGACAGAATCAGCCCCAGCATTTT. The encoded protein is CASSPGQNQPQHF.

The gene calls are TRBV5-5 and TRBJ2-7; D is ambiguous. The V end lost 0 bases, the J end lost 1 base, and 8 bases lay between the germline ends. Germline V gene lookup returns CDR1 SGHKS and CDR2 YYEKEE (reference sequence). The CDR3 sequence is 14 residues long. CDR3 loop: CASSLDPQSYEQYF. The CDR3 DNA sequence: TGTGCCAGCAGCTTGGACCCCCAATCCTACGAGCAGTACTTC.

This sequence joins TRBV6-5 and TRBJ2-7, with D tentatively TRBD1 (6 bases). The V gene lost 6 bases and the J gene lost 1 base, with 13 bases spanning the gap. In germline, CDR1 is MNHEY, CDR2 SVGAGI. The CDR3 consists of 14 residues. CDR3 residues: CASRFGQPSYEQYF. CDR3 nucleotides: TGTGCCAGCAGATTCGGACAGCCGTCCTACGAGCAGTACTTC.

This chain links TRBV6-1 with TRBJ1-4, with D possibly being TRBD1 (5 bases). CDR3 size: 16 residues. Germline assignment: CDR1 MNHNS and CDR2 SASEGT. V was trimmed by 4 bases and J by 8 bases, leaving 20 bases between them. DNA for the CDR3: TGTGCCAGCAGTGGGCATTGGGGGGAGGAGGCGGAAAAACTGTTTTTT. This codes for CASSGHWGEEAEKLFF.

The V and J genes are TRBV2 and TRBJ2-7; 8 bases line up with TRBD1. The ends lost 4 bases at V and 1 base at J; junction bases unmatched: 3. The CDR3 consists of 14 residues. Per germline, CDR1 SNHLY and CDR2 FYNNEI. The CDR3 region is CASSATGGSYEQYF. Here the CDR3 DNA reads TGTGCCAGCAGTGCAACAGGGGGATCCTACGAGCAGTACTTC.

Concerning this clone: This same CDR3 is encoded by further DNA sequences in the sample. V usage is TRBV5-1 and J usage is TRBJ2-4; 11 bases align to TRBD1. V dropped 1 base and J dropped 0; count of bases not matched to a gene: 15. CDR3 length: 21 residues. Germline V gives CDR1 SGHRS, CDR2 YFSETQ. This chain's CDR3 is CASSLSLTGQGARRAKNIQYF. The CDR3 DNA is TGCGCCAGCAGCTTGTCGCTTACAGGACAGGGGGCCCGAAGAGCCAAAAACATTCAGTACTTC.

The genes are TRBV5-1 and TRBJ2-7; D unresolved. V dropped 3 bases and J dropped 0 bases, with 19 bases sitting between them. CDR3 length equals 17 residues. Germline V gene lookup returns CDR1 SGHRS and CDR2 YFSETQ. CDR3 protein: CASSSGFWSASSYEQYF. The CDR3 region has the DNA TGCGCCAGCAGCTCCGGTTTCTGGAGCGCGAGCTCCTACGAGCAGTACTTC.

The DNA for the CDR3 is TGTGCCAGCAGCGTGGGGGGGTCCAACTATGGCTACACCTTC. This encodes CASSVGGSNYGYTF. The chain recombines TRBV9 with TRBJ1-2; a weak D match, TRBD1 (5 bases). V lost 2 bases and J lost 2, with 10 bases in between. This CDR3 is 14 amino acids long. Germline assignment: CDR1 SGDLS and CDR2 YYNGEE.

This CDR3 is CASSQENLGTDTQYF. CDR3 in DNA: TGCGCCAGCAGCCAAGAGAATCTGGGCACAGATACGCAGTATTTT. The J gene is TRBJ2-3, the V gene TRBV4-1, with D unclear. Germline CDR1 reads MGHRA; CDR2 reads YSYEKL. V lost 0 bases and J 1 base, leaving 8 bases between the germline ends. The CDR3 loop spans 15 amino acids.

This clone showed up just a few times. V is TRBV27 and J is TRBJ1-2; D remains ambiguous. The CDR3 is 13 amino acids. V lost 4 bases and J lost 4, with 10 bases in between. Germline lookup yields CDR1 MNHEY and CDR2 SMNVEV (reference sequence). The CDR3 spells CASSSGDSYGYTF. CDR3 DNA: TGTGCCAGCAGTTCCGGGGATAGCTATGGCTACACCTTC.

The chain is built from TRBV27 and TRBJ2-7, with 9 nucleotides matching TRBD1. Trimming took 5 bases from V and 7 from J; bases not matched to a gene: 15. Germline V gene data show CDR1 as MNHEY and CDR2 as SMNVEV (reference sequence). This CDR3 is 16 amino acids long. For the CDR3, the DNA is TGTGCCAGCAGTCCCTCGCTCAGGACAGGGGTCCGGGAGCAGTACTTC. It encodes CASSPSLRTGVREQYF.

This clone appeared once. The rearrangement uses TRBV13 and TRBJ2-5, with D unresolved. Germline lookup yields CDR1 PRHDT and CDR2 FYEKMQ (reference sequence). With 0 bases removed from V and 1 base from J, the gap between germline ends came to 6 bases. This CDR3 has 14 amino acids. DNA of the CDR3: TGTGCCAGCAGCTTAGGACACCTCCAAGAGACCCAGTACTTC. Translation gives CASSLGHLQETQYF.

By sample fraction, this clone is medium-sized. The gene calls are TRBV25-1 and TRBJ1-4; D unclear. Trimming took off 3 bases at V and 4 bases at J, with 9 bases between the two ends. The CDR3 is 14 residues long. Germline V gene sequence: CDR1 MGHDK, CDR2 SYGVNS. The CDR3 DNA sequence: TGTGCCAGCAGTGATTCTGCAAGTAATGAAAAACTGTTTTTT. Translating it yields CASSDSASNEKLFF.

V is TRBV19 and J is TRBJ1-1; D perhaps matches TRBD1 (6 bases). This CDR3 is 15 amino acids long. V lost 3 bases and J lost 3, with 14 bases in between. Looked up from germline, CDR1 is LNHDA and CDR2 is SQIVND (reference sequence). The CDR3 loop is CASSIGQLGYTEAFF. CDR3 nucleotide sequence: TGTGCCAGTAGTATCGGACAGCTTGGGTACACTGAAGCTTTCTTT. Full variable domain (remainder filled in from reference TRBV19 and TRBJ1-1): DGGITQSPKYLFRKEGQNVTLSCEQNLNHDAMYWYRQDPGQGLRLIYYSQIVNDFQKGDIAEGYSVSREKKESFPLTVTSAQKNPTAFYLCASSIGQLGYTEAFFGQGTRLTVV.

The chain uses TRBV27 and TRBJ2-1; D might be TRBD1 or TRBD2, each matching 5 bases. This CDR3 comprises 13 residues. Germline V gene sequence: CDR1 MNHEY, CDR2 SMNVEV (reference sequence). V gave up 2 bases and J gave up 9 bases, with 11 bases separating them. Here the CDR3 DNA reads TGTGCCAGCAGTTTAGGGCAGAGGGGTGAGCAGTTCTTC. Protein: CASSLGQRGEQFF.

This chain uses TRBV11-2 with TRBJ1-2; D call uncertain. The germline gives CDR1 SGHAT, CDR2 FQNNGV. Trimming stripped 5 bases from V and 3 bases from J, with 7 bases between. CDR3 length: 12 amino acids. The CDR3 bases are TGTGCCAGCAGCCCAGCCTACTATGGCTACACCTTC. It codes for CASSPAYYGYTF. The full variable domain, rest sourced from reference TRBV11-2 and TRBJ1-2, is EAGVAQSPRYKIIEKRQSVAFWCNPISGHATLYWYQQILGQGPKLLIQFQNNGVVDDSQLPKDRFSAERLKGVDSTLKIQPAKLEDSAVYLCASSPAYYGYTFGSGTRLTVV.

The chain links TRBV29-1 to TRBJ1-1, with 8 bases matching TRBD1. Per the germline V gene, CDR1 is SQVTM and CDR2 is ANQGSEA. CDR3 size: 11 residues. The trim removed 5 bases at V and 5 bases at J, leaving 1 base unmatched. Here the CDR3 DNA reads TGCAGCGTTACAGGGGGAACTGAAGCTTTCTTT. This sequence encodes CSVTGGTEAFF.

The rearrangement uses TRBV28 and TRBJ2-2; 13 bases agree with TRBD2. J gave up 1 base and V 7 bases, and 15 bases lay outside the gene matches. CDR1 is MDHEN and CDR2 is SYDVKM in the germline V gene. This CDR3 is built from 20 residues. DNA for the CDR3: TGTGCCAGCAACCCTTCCTCCACTAGCGGGGGGGCTAGGAACACCGGGGAGCTGTTTTTT. It codes for CASNPSSTSGGARNTGELFF.

This chain links TRBV2 with TRBJ2-7; perhaps TRBD2 as D (6 bases). CDR3 size: 13 residues. V shed 6 bases and J shed 1 base, with 10 bases lying between them. Germline CDR1 is SNHLY and CDR2 is FYNNEI. CDR3 residues: CASSLGLSYEQYF. CDR3 nucleotides: TGTGCCAGCAGCTTGGGACTGTCCTACGAGCAGTACTTC.

V usage is TRBV5-5 and J usage is TRBJ2-3, with 14 bases that match TRBD2. In germline, CDR1 is SGHKS, CDR2 YYEKEE (reference sequence). CDR3 length: 16 amino acids. Germline trimming cut 4 bases from V and 2 bases from J; bases unmatched to any gene: 3. CDR3 residues: CASSPTSGGATDTQYF. The CDR3 DNA reads as TGTGCCAGCAGCCCGACTAGCGGGGGGGCCACAGATACGCAGTATTTT.